This TCR beta chain is from a study of Graves' ophthalmopathy and Graves' hyperthyroidism. As for the study in general: Pretreatment peripheral blood was obtained at initial diagnosis.

The CDR3 contains 16 residues. Germline-derived CDR1 and CDR2 are LGHNA and YSLEER. J was trimmed by 3 bases and V by 0 bases; bases with no gene match: 6. Hyperthyroidism patients were newly diagnosed, under 2 months' duration, aged 18 to 65. Uncontrolled infections, pregnancy, lactation or other autoimmune diseases led to patient exclusion. The starting material, roughly 9.4 ml of fresh peripheral blood, provided the PBMCs. Many counts were recorded for this clonotype. The study amplified TCR beta CDR3 regions using RNA transcripts. Amplification began with first-round RT-PCR using HTBI primers, then second-round multiplex PCR was performed. TCRdb analysed the multiplex PCR reads with MiXCR anew, one entry per CDR3 protein. This sample has 400,000 to 500,000 distinct CDR3 sequences, with under 25% found just once.

The TCR was taken from a woman aged 18-29 years with stable Graves' hyperthyroidism. Sequenced material: peripheral blood. The chain combines TRBV4-3 with TRBJ2-7; 9 bases fit TRBD2. CDR3 in DNA: TGCGCCAGCAGCCAAGAGCCTAGCGGGACCTTCTACGAGCAGTACTTC. Protein sequence: CASSQEPSGTFYEQYF.